This T cell receptor (beta chain) was captured in a study of blood T cell repertoires in COVID-19. The V end lost 0 bases, the J end lost 5 bases, and 4 bases lay between the germline ends. The length of the CDR3 is 11 residues. Germline V gene data show CDR1 as GTSNPN and CDR2 as SVGIG (reference sequence). Sequencing used immunoSEQ multiplex PCR; TCRdb keeps in-frame clones, though not all of them. The sample lists approximately 350,000 clones; 70% to 90% were seen once. This clone was counted once. Other DNA sequences of this sample code for an identical CDR3. It was during active infection that Seattle patients were enrolled and then longitudinally followed.

This chain connects TRBV30 to TRBJ2-5; D remains ambiguous. Sequenced input: peripheral blood. This receptor was identified in a woman aged 55-69 years with COVID-19, enrolled during active disease. The CDR3 sequence is CAWSVLETQYF. The CDR3 DNA sequence: TGTGCCTGGAGTGTCTTGGAGACCCAGTACTTC.